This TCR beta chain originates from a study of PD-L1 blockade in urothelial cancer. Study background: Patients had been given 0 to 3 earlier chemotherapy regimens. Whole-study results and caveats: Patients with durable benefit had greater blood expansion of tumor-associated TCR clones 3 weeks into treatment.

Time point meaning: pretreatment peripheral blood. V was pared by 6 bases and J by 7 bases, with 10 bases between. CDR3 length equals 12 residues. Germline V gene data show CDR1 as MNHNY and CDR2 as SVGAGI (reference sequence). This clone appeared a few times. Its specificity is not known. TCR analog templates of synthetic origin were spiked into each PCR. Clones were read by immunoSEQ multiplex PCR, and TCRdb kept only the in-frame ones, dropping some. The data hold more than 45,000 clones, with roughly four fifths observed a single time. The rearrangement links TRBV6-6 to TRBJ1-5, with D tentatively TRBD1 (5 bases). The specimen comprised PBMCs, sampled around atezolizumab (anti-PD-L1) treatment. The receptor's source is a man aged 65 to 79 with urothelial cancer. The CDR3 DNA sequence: TGTGCCAGCAGCGCCGACAGCCAGCCCCAGCATTTT. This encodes CASSADSQPQHF.